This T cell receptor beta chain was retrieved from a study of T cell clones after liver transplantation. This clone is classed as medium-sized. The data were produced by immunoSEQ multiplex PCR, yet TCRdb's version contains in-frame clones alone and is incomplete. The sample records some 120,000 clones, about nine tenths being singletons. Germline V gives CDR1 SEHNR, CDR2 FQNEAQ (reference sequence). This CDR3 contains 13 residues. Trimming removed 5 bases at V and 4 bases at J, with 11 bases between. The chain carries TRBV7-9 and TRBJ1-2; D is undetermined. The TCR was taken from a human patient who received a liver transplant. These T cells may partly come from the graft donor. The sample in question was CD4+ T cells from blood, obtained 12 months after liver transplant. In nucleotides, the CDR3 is TGTGCCAGCAGCCCCGACGGACCCTATGGCTACACCTTC. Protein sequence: CASSPDGPYGYTF.